This TCR beta chain stems from a study of shared clonotypes between healthy human individuals (TCRdb year 2020). For context, the study as a whole: The cohort included a few men and a couple of women between 18 and 49 years of age. For each donor, CD4 naive and CD4 memory were each given three plates, CD8 naive was given two plates, and CD8 memory was given one plate. Blood TCR repertoires of five healthy adults were deeply sequenced to estimate repertoire size and the extent of clonotype sharing between individuals. To increase sequencing depth and limit assay-specific biases, different laboratories used diverse techniques to prepare libraries and sequence TCR repertoires. Leukapheresis yielded between about 0.94 and 8.9 billion PBMCs per donor. The paper as a whole reports these results and caveats: Across a handful of donors, around 5% of naive CD4, roughly 3.5% of naive CD8, 2% to 2.5% of memory CD4, and 0.4% to 0.45% of memory CD8 clonotypes were shared. Compared with non-shared clonotypes, the clonotypes found in all four sorted-subset donors had higher generation probabilities. The small number of donors limited the genetic and exposure-history diversity represented. Only blood was sampled, and tissue TCR repertoires likely differ from those in blood. Naive subsets generally had larger estimated clonotype richness than memory subsets did. Rarefaction of sorted-subset datasets indicated incomplete sequencing despite the large sequencing depth. Pairwise subsampling led to the expectation that sequencing depth would affect the degree of clonotype sharing among donors.

Using the deep immunoSEQ assay, TCR CDR3 regions were amplified from genomic DNA by multiplex PCR. Extracted genomic DNA from each cell subset was distributed evenly across all wells of several immunoSEQ 96-well plates, and each plate was treated as a replicate. For sorted subsets, roughly 200 ng of genomic DNA, equivalent to 25,000 to 35,000 T cell genomes, went into each replicate PCR. The purified libraries were quantified using a Qubit 3.0 fluorometer, sized with a Bioanalyzer 2100, and then quantified again using the KAPA Library Quantification kit. Each immunoSEQ 96-well plate was sequenced on its own single-read 150-cycle Illumina NextSeq 550 flow cell. In the source study's methods: Because only junctional sequences without quality scores were contained in the immunoSEQ output, filtering matching that applied to full-length reads could not be performed. To assign V/J genes and CDR3, sequences were annotated using PyIR, a Python wrapper for IgBLAST v1.9, with IMGT germline references. Any read was removed if the V/J assignment was weak (E-value above 1e-6), the CDR3 was missing, or the read contained stop codons, out-of-frame junctions, or ambiguous translated residues. A V3J clonotype was defined by an identical inferred V gene, J gene, and CDR3 amino acid sequence. Percentage overlap between repertoires was calculated by dividing the number of shared unique clonotypes by the size of the smaller repertoire. Repertoire richness was assessed with RTK rarefaction, the Chao1 estimator, and Recon v2.1 estimates of unobserved clonotypes. For all TCRbeta clonotypes obtained by the gDNA method from a handful of donors, generation probabilities were computed with OLGA. TCRdb provides this immuneACCESS table in a form limited to in-frame rearrangements. Some clones are lacking; in checked studies, under half of them reflect an unresolved V gene, and why the rest are absent is not known. Clone size and V and J calls were adopted from that table, with D and trimming inferred from the DNA. The sample profile shows approximately 2.4 million clones; approximately 96% of them were found once. Together, the top ten hold around 0.13% of the sample.

On this clone itself: Its antigen is still unknown. Per-base quality was not reported, and no clone a single base away is much larger than it.

Donors were healthy HIV-negative adults with no recently reported acute infections or vaccinations. Every donor was a Caucasian adult residing in Nashville, Tennessee, USA. CD4+ T cells were enriched by magnetic negative selection, after which naive cells were positively selected on CD45RA and the negative fraction was taken as the memory subset. Blood was obtained by leukapheresis, after which PBMCs were separated by Ficoll-Histopaque density gradient centrifugation and cryopreserved in liquid nitrogen vapor phase. Analytical flow cytometry was used to check the purity and quantity of each magnetically sorted T cell population. Each sorted fraction had its genomic DNA isolated and then quantified by UV absorbance on a Nanodrop 2000c. The material sequenced was naive CD4+ T cells sorted from blood. The cell subset or site label, as the study defines it: CD45RA+ positively selected. This receptor was obtained from a man between 18 and 35 years old in good health.

The CDR3 corresponds to CASSSTHGGRQNSYNEQFF. DNA sequence: TGTGCCAGCAGCTCCACCCACGGGGGCCGACAGAATTCTTACAATGAGCAGTTCTTC. The chain joins TRBV5-6 to TRBJ2-1; the D segment might be TRBD1 or TRBD2, since each matches 6 bases. CDR1 and CDR2, per the germline V gene, are SGHDT and YYEEEE. CDR3 length: 19 amino acids, cysteine to phenylalanine. This entry keeps only the CDR3 DNA: 57 bases, framed from base 1. V drops 3 bases and J drops 4 bases, leaving 26 bases in between.